This T cell receptor beta chain was profiled in a study of T cell repertoires in cytomegalovirus infection. Study as a whole: Public TCR beta signatures indicated both CMV infection and matching HLA type.

V was pared by 1 base and J by 7 bases, with 13 bases between. Germline CDR1 reads MGHRA; CDR2 reads YSYEKL. CDR3 length: 15 residues. Study conclusions and caveats: Carriage of CMV together with the relevant HLA was identifiable through cumulative public TCR beta family frequency. Clonotypes of TCR beta that were HLA-C-restricted and CMV-specific dominated the ex vivo response.

This clonotype was counted a few times. Its specificity is not known. TCRdb fed the reads into MiXCR, producing one record per CDR3 protein. Of roughly 230,000 distinct CDR3 sequences listed, 15% to 20% were seen once; the top ten hold about 45%. This rearrangement joins TRBV4-1 to TRBJ2-2; D is uncertain. This receptor was obtained from a human donor in good health (CMV status not recorded). Some clones in this sample may be carry-over from other donors' samples. Sequenced: CD8+ T cells from PBMCs. The CDR3 is CASSQVVEFGGELFF. The CDR3 nucleotides are TGCGCCAGCAGCCAAGTGGTTGAGTTCGGCGGGGAGCTGTTTTTT.